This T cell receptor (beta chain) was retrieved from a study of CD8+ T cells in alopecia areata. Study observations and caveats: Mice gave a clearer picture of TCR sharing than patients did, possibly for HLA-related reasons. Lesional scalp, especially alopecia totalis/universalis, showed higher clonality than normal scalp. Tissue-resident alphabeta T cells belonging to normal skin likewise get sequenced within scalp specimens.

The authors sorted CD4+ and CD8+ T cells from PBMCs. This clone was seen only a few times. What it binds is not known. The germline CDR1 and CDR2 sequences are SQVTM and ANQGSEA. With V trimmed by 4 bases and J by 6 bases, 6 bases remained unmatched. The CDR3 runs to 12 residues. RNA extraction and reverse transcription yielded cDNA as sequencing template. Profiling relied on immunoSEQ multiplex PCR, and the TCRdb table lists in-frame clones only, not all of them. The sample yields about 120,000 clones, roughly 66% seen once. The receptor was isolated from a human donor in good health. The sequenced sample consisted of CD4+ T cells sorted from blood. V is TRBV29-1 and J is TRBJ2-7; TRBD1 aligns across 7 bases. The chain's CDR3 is CSVGRGGGEQYF. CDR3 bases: TGCAGCGTTGGAAGAGGGGGCGGCGAGCAGTACTTC.